This T cell receptor beta chain derives from a study of blood T cell repertoires in COVID-19. Background on the study: Acute and convalescent COVID-19 samples came from the United States, Italy and Spain. T cells, B-cell-depleted T cells, or PBMCs provided the cDNA or gDNA that served as material.

Germline CDR1 reads SGHAT; CDR2 reads FQDESV (reference sequence). V was cut by 1 base and J by 8 bases, with 8 bases left in between. The CDR3 is made up of 12 amino acids. Original methodology: Using reference gene primer amplification, nucleated cell counts were estimated. Clones were sequenced by immunoSEQ multiplex PCR, and TCRdb holds only the in-frame ones, with some missing. V and J calls plus clone size are reproduced from that table; the DNA served to infer D and trimming. Among about 130,000 clones, approximately 88% were seen once, and the ten largest hold about a tenth. The chain recombines TRBV11-1 with TRBJ1-1, with D unclear. Sample: peripheral blood. This TCR was recovered from a man aged 45-65 years with acute or convalescent COVID-19. CDR3 sequence: CASSLERREAFF. For the CDR3, the DNA is TGTGCCAGCAGCTTAGAGCGTAGAGAAGCTTTCTTT.